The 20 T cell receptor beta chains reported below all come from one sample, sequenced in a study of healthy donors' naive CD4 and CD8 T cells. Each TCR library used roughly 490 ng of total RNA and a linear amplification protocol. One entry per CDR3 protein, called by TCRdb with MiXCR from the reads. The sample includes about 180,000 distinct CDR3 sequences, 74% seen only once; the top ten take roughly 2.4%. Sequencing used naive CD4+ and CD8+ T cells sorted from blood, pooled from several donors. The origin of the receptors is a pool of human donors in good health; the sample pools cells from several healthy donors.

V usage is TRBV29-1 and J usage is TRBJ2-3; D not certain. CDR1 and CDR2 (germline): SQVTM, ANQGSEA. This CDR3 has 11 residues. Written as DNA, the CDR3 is TGCAGTGTATGGGTAGCAGATACGCAGTATTTT. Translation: CSVWVADTQYF.

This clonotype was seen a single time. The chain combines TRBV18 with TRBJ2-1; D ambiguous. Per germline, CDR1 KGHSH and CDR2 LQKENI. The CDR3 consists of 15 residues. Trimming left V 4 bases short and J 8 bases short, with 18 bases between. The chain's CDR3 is CASSQVRQRPHEQFF. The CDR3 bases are TGTGCCAGCTCACAAGTACGTCAGCGCCCCCATGAGCAGTTCTTC.

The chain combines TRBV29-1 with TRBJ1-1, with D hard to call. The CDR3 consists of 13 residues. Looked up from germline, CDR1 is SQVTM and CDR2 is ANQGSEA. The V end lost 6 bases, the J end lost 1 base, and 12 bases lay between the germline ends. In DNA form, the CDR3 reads TGCAGCGTCCACGGCGGGCGGAACACTGAAGCTTTCTTT. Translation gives CSVHGGRNTEAFF.

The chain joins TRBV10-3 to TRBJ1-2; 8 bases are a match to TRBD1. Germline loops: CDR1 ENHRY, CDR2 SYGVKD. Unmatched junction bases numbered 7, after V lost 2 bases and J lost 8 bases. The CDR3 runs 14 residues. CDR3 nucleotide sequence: TGTGCCATCAGTGAGCAAGACAGGGGCGGCGGCTACACCTTC. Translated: CAISEQDRGGGYTF.

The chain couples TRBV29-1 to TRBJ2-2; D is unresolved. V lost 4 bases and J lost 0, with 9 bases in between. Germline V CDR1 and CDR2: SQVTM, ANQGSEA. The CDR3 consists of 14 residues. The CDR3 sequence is CSVVKASNTGELFF. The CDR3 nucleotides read TGCAGCGTTGTAAAGGCCTCGAACACCGGGGAGCTGTTTTTT.

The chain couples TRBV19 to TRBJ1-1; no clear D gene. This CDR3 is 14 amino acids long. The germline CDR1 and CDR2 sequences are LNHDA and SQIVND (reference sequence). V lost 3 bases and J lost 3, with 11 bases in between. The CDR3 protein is CASSIPYVDTEAFF. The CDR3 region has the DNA TGTGCCAGTAGTATCCCGTATGTGGACACTGAAGCTTTCTTT.

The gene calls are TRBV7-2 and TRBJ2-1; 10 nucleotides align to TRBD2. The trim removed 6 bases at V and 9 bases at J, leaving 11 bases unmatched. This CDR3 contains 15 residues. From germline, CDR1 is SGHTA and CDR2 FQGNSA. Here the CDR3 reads CASRKGPSGSREQFF. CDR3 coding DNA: TGTGCCAGCAGAAAAGGGCCTAGCGGGAGTCGTGAGCAGTTCTTC.

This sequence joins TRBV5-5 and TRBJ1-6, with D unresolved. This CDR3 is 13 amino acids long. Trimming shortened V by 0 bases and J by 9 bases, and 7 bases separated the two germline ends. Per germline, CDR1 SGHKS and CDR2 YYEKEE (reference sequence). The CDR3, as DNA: TGTGCCAGCAGCTTGGTGGTGGGTTCACCCCTCCACTTT. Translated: CASSLVVGSPLHF.

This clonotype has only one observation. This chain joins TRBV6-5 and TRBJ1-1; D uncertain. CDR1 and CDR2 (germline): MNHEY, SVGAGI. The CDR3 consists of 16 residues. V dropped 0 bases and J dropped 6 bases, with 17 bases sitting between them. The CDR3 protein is CASSYSIQSQYSEAFF. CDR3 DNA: TGTGCCAGCAGTTACTCGATACAGTCGCAGTACTCTGAAGCTTTCTTT.

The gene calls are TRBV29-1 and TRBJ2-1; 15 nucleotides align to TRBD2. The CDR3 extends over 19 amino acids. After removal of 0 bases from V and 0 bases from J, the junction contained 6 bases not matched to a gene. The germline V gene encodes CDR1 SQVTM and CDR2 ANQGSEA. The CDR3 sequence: CSVEDWTSGRASSYNEQFF. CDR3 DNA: TGCAGCGTTGAAGATTGGACTAGCGGGAGGGCGAGCTCCTACAATGAGCAGTTCTTC.

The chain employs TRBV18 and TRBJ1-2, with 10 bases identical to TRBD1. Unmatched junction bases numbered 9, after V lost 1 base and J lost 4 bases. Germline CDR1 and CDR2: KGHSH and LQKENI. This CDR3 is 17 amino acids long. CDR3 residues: CASSPLPGTGDVYGYTF. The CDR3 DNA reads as TGTGCCAGCTCACCACTCCCAGGGACAGGGGACGTCTATGGCTACACCTTC.

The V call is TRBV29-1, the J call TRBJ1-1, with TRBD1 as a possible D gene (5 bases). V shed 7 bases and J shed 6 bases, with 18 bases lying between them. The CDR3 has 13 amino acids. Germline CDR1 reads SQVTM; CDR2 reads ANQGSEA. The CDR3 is CSGIMSRGSEAFF. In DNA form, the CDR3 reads TGCAGCGGTATTATGTCGCGGGGGTCTGAAGCTTTCTTT.

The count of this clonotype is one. CDR3 residues: CASSFSGGGQPQHF. The CDR3 DNA is TGTGCCAGCAGTTTTTCGGGGGGCGGTCAGCCCCAGCATTTT. The chain couples TRBV27 to TRBJ1-5, with a weak D call TRBD1 (6 bases). Trimming removed 3 bases at V and 6 bases at J, with 12 bases between. Germline V gene lookup returns CDR1 MNHEY and CDR2 SMNVEV (reference sequence). The CDR3 contains 14 residues.

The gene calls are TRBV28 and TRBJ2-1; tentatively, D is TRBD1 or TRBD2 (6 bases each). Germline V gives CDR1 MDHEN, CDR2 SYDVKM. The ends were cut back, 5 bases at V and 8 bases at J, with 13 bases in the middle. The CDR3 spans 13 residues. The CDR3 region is CASSPEGVDEQFF. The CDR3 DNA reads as TGTGCCAGCAGTCCGGAGGGGGTTGATGAGCAGTTCTTC.

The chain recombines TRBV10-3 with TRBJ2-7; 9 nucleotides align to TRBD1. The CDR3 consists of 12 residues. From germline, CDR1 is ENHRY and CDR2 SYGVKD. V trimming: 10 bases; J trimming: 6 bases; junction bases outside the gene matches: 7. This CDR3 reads CATQGAPGEQYF. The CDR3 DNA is TGTGCCACACAGGGGGCGCCGGGCGAGCAGTACTTC.

The CDR3 coding sequence is TGTGCCAGCAGCTTAGCTCTACAGGGTGCAGATACGCAGTATTTT. Residues: CASSLALQGADTQYF. This chain connects TRBV11-2 to TRBJ2-3; perhaps TRBD1 as D (6 bases). There are 15 residues in the CDR3. V was clipped by 1 base and J by 4 bases, with 12 bases between them. The germline CDR1 and CDR2 sequences are SGHAT and FQNNGV.

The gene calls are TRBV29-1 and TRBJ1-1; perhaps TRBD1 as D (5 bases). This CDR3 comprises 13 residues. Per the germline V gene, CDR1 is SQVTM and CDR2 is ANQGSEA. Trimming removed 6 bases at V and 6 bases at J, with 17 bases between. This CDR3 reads CSVAGTAGPEAFF. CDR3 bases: TGCAGCGTCGCCGGGACCGCGGGACCTGAAGCTTTCTTT.

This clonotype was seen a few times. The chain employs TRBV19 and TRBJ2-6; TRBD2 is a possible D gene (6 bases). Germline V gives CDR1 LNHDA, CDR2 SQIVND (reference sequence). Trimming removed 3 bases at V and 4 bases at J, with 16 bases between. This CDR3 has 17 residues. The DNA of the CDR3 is TGTGCCAGTAGTATCGGGGGTAGGGCCGGAGGGGCCAACGTCCTGACTTTC. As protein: CASSIGGRAGGANVLTF.

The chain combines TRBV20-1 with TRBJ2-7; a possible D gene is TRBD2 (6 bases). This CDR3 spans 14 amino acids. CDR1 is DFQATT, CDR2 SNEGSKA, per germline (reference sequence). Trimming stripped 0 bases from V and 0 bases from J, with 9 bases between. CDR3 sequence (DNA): TGCAGTGCTAGAGAGGGGGGAGGCTCCTACGAGCAGTACTTC. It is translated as CSAREGGGSYEQYF.

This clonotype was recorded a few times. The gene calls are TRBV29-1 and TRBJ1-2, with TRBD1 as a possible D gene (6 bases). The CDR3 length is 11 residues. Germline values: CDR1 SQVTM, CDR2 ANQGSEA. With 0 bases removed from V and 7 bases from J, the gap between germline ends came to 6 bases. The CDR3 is CSVEETGGYTF. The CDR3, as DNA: TGCAGCGTTGAAGAGACAGGTGGCTACACCTTC.